This TCR beta chain was sequenced for a study of T cells in Graves' hyperthyroidism and ophthalmopathy. CDR1 and CDR2 from the germline V gene are MNHEY and SMNVEV (reference sequence). Trimming left V 4 bases short and J 8 bases short, with 18 bases between. The CDR3 is 14 residues long. Regions amplified from RNA transcripts were the TCR beta CDR3 regions. An initial round of RT-PCR targeting the TCR CDR3 relied on the HTBI primer set. TCRdb recomputed calls from the multiplex PCR reads with MiXCR, one row per CDR3 protein. This table holds under 700,000 distinct CDR3 sequences, under 60% found once. There are a few counts of this clonotype.

The chain uses TRBV27 and TRBJ2-7, with TRBD1 as a possible D gene (6 bases). The sequencing input was peripheral blood or thyroid tissue (not recorded which). The sequence was collected from a woman in her late teens or twenties with Graves' hyperthyroidism. The CDR3 bases are TGTGCCAGCAGTTACATCAGGGGCACCACTCAGCAGTACTTC. Its protein is CASSYIRGTTQQYF.